The rows below give T cell receptor beta chains drawn from one sample of a study of cytomegalovirus exposure and HLA in healthy donors. Clones were sequenced by immunoSEQ multiplex PCR, and TCRdb holds only the in-frame ones, with some missing. The sample includes around 120,000 clones, roughly 82% seen only once; the top ten take about 11%. The source material was PBMCs. These receptors were collected from a male donor in good health and CMV-seropositive. Both conserved end residues are part of each CDR3. The D gene is left open where the match is weak. Clone sizes are given selectively: once, few, many, or a class where the clone is expanded.

V gene	J gene	D gene	clone size	CDR3 protein	CDR3 DNA
TRBV6-1	TRBJ2-2	.	.	CASSGNRNTGELFF	TGTGCCAGCAGTGGGAACAGGAACACCGGGGAGCTGTTTTTT
TRBV7-2	TRBJ2-7	TRBD2	.	CASSKRGLAGRKSEQYF	TGTGCCAGCAGTAAACGGGGACTAGCGGGCCGCAAATCCGAGCAGTACTTC
TRBV7-9	TRBJ2-5	.	.	CSSSFRAGETQYF	TGTTCCAGCAGCTTTAGGGCGGGTGAGACCCAGTACTTC
TRBV5-1	TRBJ2-7	.	.	CASSLEGGGVLPYEQYF	TGCGCCAGCAGCTTGGAGGGCGGCGGGGTCCTTCCCTACGAGCAGTACTTC
TRBV27	TRBJ2-1	TRBD2	.	CASSLGTSGRNEQFF	TGTGCCAGCAGTTTAGGTACTAGCGGGAGAAATGAGCAGTTCTTC
TRBV27	TRBJ1-4	.	.	CASKGTSEEKLFF	TGTGCCAGCAAAGGGACTAGCGAAGAAAAACTGTTTTTT
TRBV4-2	TRBJ2-1	TRBD2	.	CASSHTSGSHEQFF	TGTGCCAGCAGCCACACTAGCGGGAGTCATGAGCAGTTCTTC
TRBV5-6	TRBJ2-7	TRBD2	few	CASSFGGSVHEQYF	TGTGCCAGCAGCTTCGGGGGGTCCGTACACGAGCAGTACTTC
TRBV7-9	TRBJ2-5	.	.	CASSPGSTQETQYF	TGTGCCAGCAGCCCCGGTAGTACCCAAGAGACCCAGTACTTC
TRBV6-5	TRBJ2-7	.	.	CASSSGGKAYEQYF	TGTGCCAGCAGTAGTGGAGGAAAAGCCTACGAGCAGTACTTC
TRBV7-2	TRBJ1-1	.	.	CAISSDMNTEAFF	TGTGCCATCAGCTCTGACATGAACACTGAAGCTTTCTTT
TRBV7-8	TRBJ1-5	.	.	CASSFSGEPQHF	TGTGCCAGCAGCTTTTCGGGGGAGCCCCAGCATTTT
TRBV6-1	TRBJ2-3	TRBD1	.	CASSDTPTGATTDTQYF	TGTGCCAGCAGTGATACCCCAACAGGGGCCACCACAGATACGCAGTATTTT
TRBV7-2	TRBJ1-2	.	.	CASSLGRGGYTF	TGTGCCAGCAGCTTAGGGAGAGGCGGCTACACCTTC
TRBV18	TRBJ1-5	.	.	CASSPAETSNQPQHF	TGTGCCAGCTCACCGGCAGAAACGAGCAATCAGCCCCAGCATTTT
TRBV5-1	TRBJ2-4	TRBD2	.	CASRFSGSSDIQYF	TGCGCCAGCAGATTTAGCGGGAGTAGCGACATTCAGTACTTC
TRBV28	TRBJ2-7	TRBD2	few	CASSFFRLADRYEQYF	TGTGCCAGCAGTTTTTTTCGACTAGCGGATCGCTACGAGCAGTACTTC
TRBV5-4	TRBJ2-3	.	.	CASSQTDTQYF	TGTGCCAGCAGCCAGACAGATACGCAGTATTTT
TRBV19	TRBJ1-5	TRBD1	.	CASSRAGGIGRSNQPQHF	TGTGCCAGTAGTAGGGCAGGGGGCATTGGTAGGAGCAATCAGCCCCAGCATTTT
TRBV7-2	TRBJ1-1	.	.	CASSTLREVAEAFF	TGTGCCAGCAGCACCCTCAGGGAGGTGGCTGAAGCTTTCTTT
TRBV7-3	TRBJ2-3	TRBD2	.	CASSLESGRGTDTQYF	TGTGCCAGCAGCTTGGAGAGCGGGAGGGGCACAGATACGCAGTATTTT
TRBV6-1	TRBJ2-2	.	.	CASSARAFANTGELFF	TGTGCCAGCAGTGCCAGGGCGTTCGCGAACACCGGGGAGCTGTTTTTT
TRBV19	TRBJ2-7	.	.	CASSIDPPTGGAYEQYF	TGTGCCAGTAGTATAGACCCCCCCACAGGGGGGGCCTACGAGCAGTACTTC
TRBV6-1	TRBJ1-2	TRBD1	.	CASSGGTGGARDGYTF	TGTGCCAGCAGTGGGGGGACAGGGGGCGCTCGGGATGGCTACACCTTC
TRBV7-9	TRBJ2-7	.	.	CASSLVGGGYEQYF	TGTGCCAGCAGCTTAGTAGGTGGAGGATACGAGCAGTACTTC
TRBV2	TRBJ1-3	.	.	CASSKDRNYSGNTIYF	TGTGCCAGCAGCAAAGACAGGAACTACTCTGGAAACACCATATATTTT
TRBV5-1	TRBJ2-1	TRBD2	.	CASSLGSGRAYNEQFF	TGCGCCAGCAGCTTGGGGAGCGGGAGGGCCTACAATGAGCAGTTCTTC
TRBV5-6	TRBJ2-7	.	.	CASSASSGGFEQYF	TGTGCCAGCAGCGCCTCGAGCGGCGGCTTCGAGCAGTACTTC
TRBV30	TRBJ2-1	.	.	CAYKGGGSYNEQFF	TGTGCCTACAAAGGGGGGGGGTCCTACAATGAGCAGTTCTTC
TRBV5-1	TRBJ1-1	.	.	CASSGGMNTEAFF	TGCGCCAGCAGCGGAGGAATGAACACTGAAGCTTTCTTT
TRBV19	TRBJ1-3	.	.	CASSINLSGNTIYF	TGTGCCAGTAGTATAAATCTCTCTGGAAACACCATATATTTT
TRBV19	TRBJ2-1	TRBD2	few	CASSSPGLAGGHNEQFF	TGTGCCAGTAGTTCCCCGGGACTAGCGGGAGGCCACAATGAGCAGTTCTTC
TRBV15	TRBJ1-4	.	.	CATSRDSTGGEKLFF	TGTGCCACCAGCAGAGATTCCACCGGGGGTGAAAAACTGTTTTTT
TRBV18	TRBJ2-7	.	.	CASSPPGGYEQYF	TGTGCCAGCTCACCACCGGGGGGTTACGAGCAGTACTTC
TRBV10-3	TRBJ2-1	.	.	CAISVGLAVGYEQFF	TGTGCCATCAGTGTTGGACTGGCGGTAGGGTATGAGCAGTTCTTC